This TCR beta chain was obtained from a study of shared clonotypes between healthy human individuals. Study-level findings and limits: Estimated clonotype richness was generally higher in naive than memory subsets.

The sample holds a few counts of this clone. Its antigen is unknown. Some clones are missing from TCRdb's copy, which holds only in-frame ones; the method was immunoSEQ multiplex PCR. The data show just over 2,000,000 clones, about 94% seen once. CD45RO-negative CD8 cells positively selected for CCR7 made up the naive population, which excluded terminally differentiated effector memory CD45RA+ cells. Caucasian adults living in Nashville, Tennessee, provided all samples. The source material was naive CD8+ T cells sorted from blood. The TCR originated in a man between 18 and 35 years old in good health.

In DNA form, the CDR3 reads TGTGCCAGCAGCTTAACCCGGGACAACCACTGGAACGAGCAGTACTTC. This codes for CASSLTRDNHWNEQYF. This chain uses TRBV7-2 with TRBJ2-7; maybe TRBD1 (6 bases). Per the germline V gene, CDR1 is SGHTA and CDR2 is FQGNSA. The CDR3 sequence is 16 residues long. V was shortened by 2 bases and J by 5 bases, with 19 bases between the two germline ends.